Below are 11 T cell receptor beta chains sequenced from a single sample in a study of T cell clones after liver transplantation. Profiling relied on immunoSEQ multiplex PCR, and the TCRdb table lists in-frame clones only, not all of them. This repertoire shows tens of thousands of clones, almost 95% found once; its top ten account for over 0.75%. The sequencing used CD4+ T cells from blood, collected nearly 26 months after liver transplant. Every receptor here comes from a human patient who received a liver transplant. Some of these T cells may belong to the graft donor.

CDR3 in DNA: TGTGCCAGCAGCCTACGACTAGCCCAAGAGACCCAGTACTTC. Translated, it gives CASSLRLAQETQYF. V is TRBV7-9 and J is TRBJ2-5; the match to TRBD2 covers 7 bases. Germline CDR1 SEHNR, CDR2 FQNEAQ (reference sequence). V lost 5 bases to trimming and J lost 1 base; unmatched junction nucleotides: 4. The CDR3 runs 14 residues.

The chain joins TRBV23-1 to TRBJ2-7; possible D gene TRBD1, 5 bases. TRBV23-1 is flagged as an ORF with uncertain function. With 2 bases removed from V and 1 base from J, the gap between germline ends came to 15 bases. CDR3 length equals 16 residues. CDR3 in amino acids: CASSQNPLTGSYEQYF. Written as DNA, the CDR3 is TGCGCCAGCAGTCAAAATCCCCTTACAGGTTCCTACGAGCAGTACTTC.

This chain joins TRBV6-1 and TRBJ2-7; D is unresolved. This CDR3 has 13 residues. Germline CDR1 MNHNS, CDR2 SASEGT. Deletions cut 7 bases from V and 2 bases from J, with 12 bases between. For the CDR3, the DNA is TGTGCCAGCAAGCAGACAAGTCCCTACGAGCAGTACTTC. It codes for CASKQTSPYEQYF.

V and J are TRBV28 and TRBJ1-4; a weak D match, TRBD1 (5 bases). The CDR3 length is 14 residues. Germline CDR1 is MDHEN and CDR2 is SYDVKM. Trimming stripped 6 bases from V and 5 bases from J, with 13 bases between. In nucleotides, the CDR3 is TGTGCCAGCAGACCGGGACCGAGGAATGAAAAACTGTTTTTT. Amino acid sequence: CASRPGPRNEKLFF.

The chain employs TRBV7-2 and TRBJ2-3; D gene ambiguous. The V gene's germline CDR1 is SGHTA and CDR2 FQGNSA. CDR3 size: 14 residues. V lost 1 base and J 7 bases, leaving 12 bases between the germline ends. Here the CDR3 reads CASSLDGSVHTQYF. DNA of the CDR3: TGTGCCAGCAGCTTAGACGGGTCCGTTCATACGCAGTATTTT.

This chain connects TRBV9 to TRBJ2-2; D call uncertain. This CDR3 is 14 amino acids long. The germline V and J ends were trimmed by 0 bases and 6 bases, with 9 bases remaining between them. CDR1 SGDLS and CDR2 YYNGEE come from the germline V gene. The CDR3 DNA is TGTGCCAGCAGCGTAGATTCATTCCCCGGGGAGCTGTTTTTT. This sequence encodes CASSVDSFPGELFF. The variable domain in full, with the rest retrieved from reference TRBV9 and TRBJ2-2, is DSGVTQTPKHLITATGQRVTLRCSPRSGDLSVYWYQQSLDQGLQFLIQYYNGEERAKGNILERFSAQQFPDLHSELNLSSLELGDSALYFCASSVDSFPGELFFGEGSRLTVL.

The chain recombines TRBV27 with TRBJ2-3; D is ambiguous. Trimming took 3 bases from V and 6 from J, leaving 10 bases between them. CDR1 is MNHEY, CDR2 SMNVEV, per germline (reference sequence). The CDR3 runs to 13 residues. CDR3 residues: CASSFTGPDTQYF. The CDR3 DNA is TGTGCCAGCAGTTTTACCGGTCCCGATACGCAGTATTTT.

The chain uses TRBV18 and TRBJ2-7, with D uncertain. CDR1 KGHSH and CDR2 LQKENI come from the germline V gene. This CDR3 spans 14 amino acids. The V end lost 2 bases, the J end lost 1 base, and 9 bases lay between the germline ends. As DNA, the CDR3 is TGTGCCAGCTCACCAAGGGCGGATTCCTACGAGCAGTACTTC. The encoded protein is CASSPRADSYEQYF.

The CDR3 is CASRDRAGNTIYF. Written as DNA, the CDR3 is TGTGCCAGCAGAGACAGGGCTGGAAACACCATATATTTT. This chain links TRBV27 with TRBJ1-3, with 7 bases fitting TRBD1. The CDR3 runs 13 residues. Germline-derived CDR1 and CDR2 are MNHEY and SMNVEV (reference sequence). J gave up 2 bases and V 6 bases, and 1 base lay outside the gene matches.

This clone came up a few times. The CDR3 DNA reads TGTGCCAGCAGACCTACAGGGGCGAACAATCAGCCCCAGCATTTT. It yields the protein CASRPTGANNQPQHF. The chain is built from TRBV6-5 and TRBJ1-5; TRBD1 aligns across 7 bases. V lost 6 bases, J lost 3 bases, and 8 bases stayed unmatched. CDR1 and CDR2 from the germline V gene are MNHEY and SVGAGI. The CDR3 sequence is 15 residues long.

The CDR3 loop reads CASSENRYYEQYF. The CDR3 DNA follows: TGCGCCAGCAGTGAAAACAGGTACTACGAGCAGTACTTC. The chain joins TRBV10-2 to TRBJ2-7, with D possibly TRBD1 on 5 matching bases. CDR1 and CDR2 from the germline V gene are WSHSY and SAAADI. V lost 3 bases and J 3 bases, leaving 9 bases between the germline ends. CDR3 length equals 13 residues.